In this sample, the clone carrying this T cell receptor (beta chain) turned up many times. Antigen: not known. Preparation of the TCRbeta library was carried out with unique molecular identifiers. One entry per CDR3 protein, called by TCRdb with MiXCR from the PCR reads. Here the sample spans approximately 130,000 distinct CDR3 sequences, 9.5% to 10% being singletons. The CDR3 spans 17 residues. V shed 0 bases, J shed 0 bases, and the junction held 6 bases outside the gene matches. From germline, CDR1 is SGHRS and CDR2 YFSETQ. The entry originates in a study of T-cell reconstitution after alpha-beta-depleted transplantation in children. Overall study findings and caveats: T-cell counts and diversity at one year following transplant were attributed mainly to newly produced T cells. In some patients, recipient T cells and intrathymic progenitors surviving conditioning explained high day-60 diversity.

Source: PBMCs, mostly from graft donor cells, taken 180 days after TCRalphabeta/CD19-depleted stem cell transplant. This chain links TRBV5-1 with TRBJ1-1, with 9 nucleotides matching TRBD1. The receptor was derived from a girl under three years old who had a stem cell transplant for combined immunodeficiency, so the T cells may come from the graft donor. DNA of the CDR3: TGCGCCAGCAGCTTGGCAGGTACAGGGGGCTTGAACACTGAAGCTTTCTTT. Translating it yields CASSLAGTGGLNTEAFF.